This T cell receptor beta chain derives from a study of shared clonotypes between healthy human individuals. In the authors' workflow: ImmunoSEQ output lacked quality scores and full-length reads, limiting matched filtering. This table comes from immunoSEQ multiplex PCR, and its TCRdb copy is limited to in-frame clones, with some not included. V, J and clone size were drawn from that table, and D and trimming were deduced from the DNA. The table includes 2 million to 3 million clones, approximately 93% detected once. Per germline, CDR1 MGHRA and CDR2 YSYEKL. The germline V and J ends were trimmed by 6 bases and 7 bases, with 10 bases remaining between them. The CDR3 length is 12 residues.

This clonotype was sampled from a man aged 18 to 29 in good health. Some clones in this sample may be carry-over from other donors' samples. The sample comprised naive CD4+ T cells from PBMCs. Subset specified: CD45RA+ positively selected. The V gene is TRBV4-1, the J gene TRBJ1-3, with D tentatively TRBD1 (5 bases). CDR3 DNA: TGCGCCAGCAGGGGGGGGAGGAACACCATATATTTT. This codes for CASRGGRNTIYF.